This paragraph covers one T cell receptor (beta chain) sequence. This sample stems from a study of OX40 agonist ivuxolimab in advanced cancers. The method was immunoSEQ multiplex PCR; TCRdb's version includes in-frame clones alone and lacks a portion of them. The sample consists of 40,000 to 45,000 clones, around 90% of them appearing once. The CDR3 has 14 residues. Looked up from germline, CDR1 is MDHEN and CDR2 is SYDVKM. The junction had 9 bases not matched to a gene; V was cut back by 8 bases and J by 5 bases. This clonotype originated in an adult with an advanced solid tumor such as melanoma, head and neck, liver or kidney cancer. The specimen was CD4+ or CD8+ T cells sorted from blood, collected in a trial of the OX40 agonist ivuxolimab. The rearrangement joins TRBV28 to TRBJ2-1; 7 bases agree with TRBD2. CDR3 bases: TGTGCCAGCTTCGGGGGAGGGCGGAACAATGAGCAGTTCTTC. This sequence encodes CASFGGGRNNEQFF.